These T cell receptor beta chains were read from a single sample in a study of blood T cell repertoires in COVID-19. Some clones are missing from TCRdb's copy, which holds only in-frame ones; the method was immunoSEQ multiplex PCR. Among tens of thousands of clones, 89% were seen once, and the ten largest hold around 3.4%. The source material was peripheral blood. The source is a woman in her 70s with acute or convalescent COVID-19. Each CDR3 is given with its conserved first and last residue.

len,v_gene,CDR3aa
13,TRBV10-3,CAIRPGLNSPLHF
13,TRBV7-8,CASSGGTSYEQFF
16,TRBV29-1,CSVDGGRDRSFYGYTF
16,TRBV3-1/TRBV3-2,CASSPGLAGGSYEQYF
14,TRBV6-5,CASSPRRENTEAFF
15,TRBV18,CASSPLRGPGEKLFF
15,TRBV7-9,CASSAEGIQGAEQFF
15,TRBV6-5,CASRYNRQGAGGYTF
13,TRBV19,CASSIVVQYEQFF
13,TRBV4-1,CASSQVQGEKLFF
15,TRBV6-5,CASSSRLVVADTQYF
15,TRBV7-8,CASSPPGLGNTEAFF
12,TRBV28,CASRSSVLEAFF
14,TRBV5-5,CASSREWANYGYTF
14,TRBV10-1,CASSLAAGAGELFF
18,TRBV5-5,CASSSRDRLHSGANVLTF
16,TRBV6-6,CASRAQGQGSGNTIYF
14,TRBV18,CASSPSRGGHEQFF
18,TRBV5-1,CASSLGRGSQGVNTEAFF
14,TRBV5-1,CASSAAGMDYEQYF
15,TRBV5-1,CASSPTLDTGNGYTF
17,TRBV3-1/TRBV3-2,CASSRKVLAGRDNEQFF
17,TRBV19,CASSILPKLQGGTEAFF
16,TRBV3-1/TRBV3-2,CASSQAVAGNTGELFF
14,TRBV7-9,CASREEGRGTEAFF
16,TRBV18,CASSPRPETNNEKLFF
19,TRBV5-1,CASSSIPGQGASGANVLTF
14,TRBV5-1,CASSLTGSNEKLFF
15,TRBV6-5,CASSYKGGRSYEQYF
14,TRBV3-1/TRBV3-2,CASRLAGAGETQYF
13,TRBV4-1,CASSQDLGREQFF
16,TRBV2,CASSNGYRVSGNTIYF
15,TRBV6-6,CASSRDNSLGSPLHF
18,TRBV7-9,CASSLAKPGLAGYNEQFF
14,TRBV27,CASSQQGSGNTIYF
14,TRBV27,CARKPPYDTGELFF
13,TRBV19,CAIPGQSSYEQYF
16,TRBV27,CASSLFGRAHYNEQFF
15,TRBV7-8,CASSLIQGLEVEQFF
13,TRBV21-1,CASSKRSPYEQYF
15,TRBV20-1,CSASSGQGTGNTIYF
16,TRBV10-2,CASSVPRGGATGELFF
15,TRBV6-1,CASSEARRYNQPQHF
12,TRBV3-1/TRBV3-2,CASSQTDLGAFF
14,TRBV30,CAWEQGGRSYEQYF
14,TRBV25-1,CASGGSFSGNTIYF
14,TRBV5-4,CASSWGQENYGYTF
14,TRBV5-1,CASSFGQSTDTQYF
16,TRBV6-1,CASSVGLGTVTGELFF
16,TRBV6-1,CASSEAPGRGGNTIYF
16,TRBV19,CASRKKGTLSNYGYTF
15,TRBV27,CASTRDRRGADTQYF